This T cell receptor (beta chain) was retrieved from a study of vaccination effects on CD4 cells after COVID-19. Study at large: Either the mRNA-1273 or the BNT162b2 vaccine was given to participants as two doses. The study obtained samples from two convalescent patients 16 days and one week before vaccination.

The CDR3 loop spans 17 amino acids. V lost 0 bases and J lost 4; bases outside the gene matches: 9. Germline V gives CDR1 SGHRS, CDR2 YFSETQ. Pools of viral peptides were used by the ViraFEST assay to expand antigen-specific CD4+ T cells ahead of sequencing. Scientists isolated CD4+ T cells after an approximately 10-day culture period ended. According to PCR results, the person was infected with SARS-CoV-2 between March and December 2020. Points from the study as a whole: Infection-derived and vaccine-derived clones contracted markedly late after vaccination. The study, lacking early post-infection timepoints, had few convalescent patients.

A note on this clone: Its target is unknown.

Libraries were prepared by immunoSEQ multiplex PCR; TCRdb keeps only in-frame clonotypes and omits some of them. The sample gives tens of thousands of clones, more than 75% of which show up once; over 5% is in the top ten. The input for sequencing was CD4+ T cells from PBMCs cultured with HIV peptides, taken before COVID-19 vaccination. Subset indicated: HIV-1 Nef peptide pool negative control/reference culture. The chain has TRBV5-1 and TRBJ1-1; 10 nucleotides line up with TRBD1. This clonotype was obtained from a human donor who had a prior SARS-CoV-2 infection. CDR3 DNA: TGCGCCAGCAGCTTGGGGACAGGGGGTTTTGGTATCACTGAAGCTTTCTTT. Amino acid sequence: CASSLGTGGFGITEAFF. The whole variable domain, remainder taken from reference TRBV5-1 and TRBJ1-1, is KAGVTQTPRYLIKTRGQQVTLSCSPISGHRSVSWYQQTPGQGLQFLFEYFSETQRNKGNFPGRFSGRQFSNSRSEMNVSTLELGDSALYLCASSLGTGGFGITEAFFGQGTRLTVV.